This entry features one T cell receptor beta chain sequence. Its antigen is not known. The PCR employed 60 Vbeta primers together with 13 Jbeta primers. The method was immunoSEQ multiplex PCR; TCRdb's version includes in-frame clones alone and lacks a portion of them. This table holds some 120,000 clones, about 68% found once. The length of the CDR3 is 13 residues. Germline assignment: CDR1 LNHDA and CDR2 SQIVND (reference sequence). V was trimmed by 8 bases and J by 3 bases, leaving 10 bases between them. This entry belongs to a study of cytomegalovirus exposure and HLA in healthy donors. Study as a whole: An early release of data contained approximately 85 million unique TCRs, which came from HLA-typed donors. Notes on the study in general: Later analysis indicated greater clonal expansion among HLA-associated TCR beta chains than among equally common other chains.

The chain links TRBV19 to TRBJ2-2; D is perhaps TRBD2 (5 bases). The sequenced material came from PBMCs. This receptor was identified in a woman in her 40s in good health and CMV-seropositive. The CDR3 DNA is TGTGCCAGTGTACTAGTATACACCGGGGAGCTGTTTTTT. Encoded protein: CASVLVYTGELFF.